These 15 T cell receptor beta chains share one sample of origin, sequenced in a study of tumor-infiltrating lymphocytes in primary liver carcinoma (dated by TCRdb to about 2017). The instrument given in TCRdb is Illumina HiSeq 2500. Starting from about 500 ng total RNA, TCRbeta-specific cDNA was produced by reverse transcription with a constant-region primer and ProtoScript II reverse transcriptase. Construction of the TCRbeta libraries relied on three nested rounds of multiplex PCR, following a slightly modified ARM-PCR procedure. Each of the first two PCR rounds ran for around 9 cycles and used multiplex TRBV1-TRBV30 forward primers together with a Cbeta reverse primer. Starting from the raw public reads, TCRdb applied fastp trimming at Q25, assembled clones with MiXCR and retained in-frame beta chains. Identical CDR3 proteins give one entry, which carries the most common genes and DNA. This sample is represented by about 120,000 distinct CDR3 sequences; about two thirds of them were singletons. The ten largest clones add up to over 7.5% of the sample.

Without any cell sorting, total RNA and DNA were extracted together from about 20-30 mg of bulk tissue using the AllPrep DNA/RNA mini kit. Sequenced sample: tumor-adjacent normal liver tissue. Every receptor here comes from an older woman with primary liver carcinoma and hepatitis B virus infection.

The count of this clonotype is one. At one end the junction does not follow the germline gene, possibly because of a read error. This sequence joins TRBV12-3 or TRBV12-4 and TRBJ1-2; TRBD1 agrees at 8 bases. This CDR3 contains 15 residues. The CDR3 DNA follows: TGTGCCAGTAGTCGACAGGGGCCCCTTAACTATAGCTACACCTTC. The encoded protein is CASSRQGPLNYSYTF.

This clonotype was seen many times. CDR3 residues: CSVGTGGKETQYF. As DNA, the CDR3 is TGCAGCGTTGGGACAGGGGGCAAAGAGACCCAGTACTTC. The chain links TRBV29-1 to TRBJ2-5; 11 bases agree with TRBD1. The junction had 1 base not matched to a gene; V was cut back by 4 bases and J by 3 bases. The germline CDR1 and CDR2 sequences are SQVTM and ANQGSEA. The CDR3 contains 13 residues.

Note on this clonotype: At one end the junction does not follow the germline gene, possibly because of a read error. The gene calls are TRBV6-6 and TRBJ1-2; D is undetermined. Germline assignment: CDR1 MNHNY and CDR2 SVGAGI (reference sequence). The CDR3 loop spans 14 amino acids. CDR3 sequence (DNA): TGTACCAGCAGTTCCTTCATATGGTTGAGTGGCTACACCTTC. Its protein product is CTSSSFIWLSGYTF.

Remarks on this clonotype: With a much larger clone just one base away, this may be a read error. V gene TRBV5-1 combines with J gene TRBJ2-1; the D gene is possibly TRBD1 (7 bases). The germline V gene has CDR1 SGHRS and CDR2 YFSETQ. This CDR3 is 13 amino acids long. CDR3 residues: CASSRTGGNEQLF. DNA of the CDR3: TGCGCCAGCTCCAGGACAGGAGGGAATGAGCAGCTCTTC.

This clonotype appeared a single time. One junction end does not reproduce the germline sequence, and a read error may be involved. The J gene is TRBJ2-2, the V gene TRBV6-6, with a possible D match to TRBD1 (6 bases). CDR3 length equals 15 residues. The germline CDR1 and CDR2 sequences are MNHNY and SVGAGI (reference sequence). The CDR3 spells CASSRVGAHTGELFF. The CDR3 DNA reads TGTGCCAGCAGCAGGGTGGGGGCGCATACCGGAGAGCTGTTTTTT.

With regard to this clonotype: Possible read error: a much larger clone is one base away. The rearrangement links TRBV28 to TRBJ2-3; D may be TRBD2 (6 bases). CDR1 is MDHEN, CDR2 SYDVKM, per germline. This CDR3 is 15 amino acids long. CDR3 region: CGSSFGGFSTDTQYF. The CDR3 region has the DNA TGTGGCAGCAGTTTTGGGGGGTTCAGCACAGATACGCAGTATTTT.

The rearrangement uses TRBV11-2 and TRBJ2-1; 7 nucleotides line up with TRBD2. The CDR3 loop spans 17 amino acids. The ends lost 4 bases at V and 10 bases at J; junction bases unmatched: 19. Germline CDR1 reads SGHAT; CDR2 reads FQNNGV. The CDR3, as DNA: TGTGCCAGCAGCTCCTTCGCCCCCCCGACCGCGGGGGACGAGCAGTTCTTC. The encoded protein is CASSSFAPPTAGDEQFF.

For this clonotype: At one boundary the junction diverges from the germline segment, which might be a read error. V is TRBV11-1 and J is TRBJ2-7; D possibly corresponds to TRBD1 (6 bases). Germline CDR1 is SGHAT and CDR2 is FQDESV (reference sequence). The CDR3 spans 15 residues. The CDR3 coding sequence is TGTCCCAGCAGCCCTCGGACAGCAGGATTACGCGAGCAGTATTTC. Translated, it gives CPSSPRTAGLREQYF.

As concerns this clonotype: A read error may account for a junction end that differs from germline. V usage is TRBV11-2 and J usage is TRBJ2-3, with TRBD2 matching over 8 bases. The CDR3 covers 15 residues. Germline CDR1 is SGHAT and CDR2 is FQNNGV. CDR3 residues: CASSLMRGDTDTQYF. The CDR3 bases are TGTGCCAGCAGCTTGATGCGGGGGGACACAGATACTCAGTATTTT.

The genes are TRBV6-2 or TRBV6-3 and TRBJ2-6; D ambiguous. Germline-derived CDR1 and CDR2 are MNHEY and SVGEGT. The CDR3 totals 17 residues. In nucleotides, the CDR3 is TGTGCTATCACCCCAATTACGCCTAGCTCTGGGGCCAACGTCCTGACTTTC. Translated, it gives CAITPITPSSGANVLTF.

In this sample, this clonotype turned up many times. The CDR3 DNA sequence: TGTGCCAGCAGCCTTGGTTACGGAGGCGGGAGCTACACAGATACGCAGTATTTT. This gives the protein CASSLGYGGGSYTDTQYF. The V and J genes are TRBV7-9 and TRBJ2-3, with TRBD2 identical over 7 bases. CDR1 SEHNR and CDR2 FQNEAQ come from the germline V gene (reference sequence). J was trimmed by 2 bases and V by 5 bases; bases with no gene match: 16. The CDR3 has 18 residues. The full variable domain, in which reference TRBV7-9 and TRBJ2-3 provide the parts outside the CDR3, is DTGVSQNPRHKITKRGQNVTFRCDPISEHNRLYWYRQTLGQGPEFLTYFQNEAQLEKSRLLSDRFSAERPKGSFSTLEIQRTEQGDSAMYLCASSLGYGGGSYTDTQYFGPGTRLTVL.

V and J are TRBV29-1 and TRBJ1-1; D is ambiguous. The CDR3 is 13 residues long. Germline CDR1 and CDR2: SQVTM and ANQGSEA. Trimming pared 2 bases from V and 3 bases from J, leaving 10 bases between. CDR3 nucleotide sequence: TGCAGCGTTGAAACATGGAGGGACACTGAAGCTTTCTTT. Protein: CSVETWRDTEAFF.

On this clonotype itself: This clone may be a read error of a much larger clone one base away. The chain is built from TRBV29-1 and TRBJ2-1, with TRBD2 matching 11 bases. CDR1 SQVTM and CDR2 ANQGSEA come from the germline V gene. CDR3 length: 18 residues. The CDR3 sequence: CNGEGWGSGRAVRGEQFF. CDR3 bases: TGCAACGGAGAAGGGTGGGGTAGCGGGAGGGCTGTACGGGGTGAGCAGTTCTTC.

The chain carries TRBV28 and TRBJ2-1, with 7 nucleotides matching TRBD2. This CDR3 is 16 amino acids long. Per germline, CDR1 MDHEN and CDR2 SYDVKM. The V and J ends lost 2 bases and 7 bases, in that order; junction bases with no gene match: 11. The CDR3 loop reads CASSLGGPAGRNEQFF. The CDR3 DNA reads as TGTGCCAGCAGTTTAGGGGGACCAGCGGGAAGGAATGAGCAGTTCTTC.

This clonotype showed up just once. At one boundary the junction diverges from the germline segment, which might be a read error. The gene calls are TRBV5-4 and TRBJ2-7; the D gene could be TRBD1 or TRBD2 (6 bases each). Germline V gene sequence: CDR1 SGHNT, CDR2 YYREEE (reference sequence). This CDR3 region has 14 residues. The CDR3 DNA reads TGTGCCAGCAGCCCGGGGGCGGTCTCCTACAAGCAGTACTTC. Translated, it gives CASSPGAVSYKQYF.